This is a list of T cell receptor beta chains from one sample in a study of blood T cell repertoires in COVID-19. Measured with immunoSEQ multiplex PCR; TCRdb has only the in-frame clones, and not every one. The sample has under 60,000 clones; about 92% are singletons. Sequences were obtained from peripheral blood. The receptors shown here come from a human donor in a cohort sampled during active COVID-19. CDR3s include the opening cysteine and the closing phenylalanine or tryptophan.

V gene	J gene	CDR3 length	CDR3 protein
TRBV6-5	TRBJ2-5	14	CASSWIGEEETQYF
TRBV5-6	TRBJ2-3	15	CASSPRLAGDIAQYF
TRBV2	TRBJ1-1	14	CASRLRDKNTEAFF
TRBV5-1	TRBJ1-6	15	CASSPLGGLNSPLHF
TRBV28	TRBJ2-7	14	CASSPRDWSYEQYF
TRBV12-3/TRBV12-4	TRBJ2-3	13	CASSPLGTDTQYF
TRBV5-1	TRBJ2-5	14	CASSLGGVQETQYF
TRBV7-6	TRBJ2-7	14	CASSSGQGWNEQYF
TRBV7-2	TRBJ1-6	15	CASSSGGIINSPLHF
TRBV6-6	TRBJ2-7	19	CASSRDAGPGAGSSYEQYF
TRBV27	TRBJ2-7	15	CASSLKGQGSYEQYF
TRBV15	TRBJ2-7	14	CATSRRAVTYEQYF
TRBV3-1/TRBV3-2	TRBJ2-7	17	CASSQGVSGRTAIEQYF
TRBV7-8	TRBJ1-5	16	CASSLRAGTINQPQHF
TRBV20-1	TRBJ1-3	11	CSAYYGNTIYF